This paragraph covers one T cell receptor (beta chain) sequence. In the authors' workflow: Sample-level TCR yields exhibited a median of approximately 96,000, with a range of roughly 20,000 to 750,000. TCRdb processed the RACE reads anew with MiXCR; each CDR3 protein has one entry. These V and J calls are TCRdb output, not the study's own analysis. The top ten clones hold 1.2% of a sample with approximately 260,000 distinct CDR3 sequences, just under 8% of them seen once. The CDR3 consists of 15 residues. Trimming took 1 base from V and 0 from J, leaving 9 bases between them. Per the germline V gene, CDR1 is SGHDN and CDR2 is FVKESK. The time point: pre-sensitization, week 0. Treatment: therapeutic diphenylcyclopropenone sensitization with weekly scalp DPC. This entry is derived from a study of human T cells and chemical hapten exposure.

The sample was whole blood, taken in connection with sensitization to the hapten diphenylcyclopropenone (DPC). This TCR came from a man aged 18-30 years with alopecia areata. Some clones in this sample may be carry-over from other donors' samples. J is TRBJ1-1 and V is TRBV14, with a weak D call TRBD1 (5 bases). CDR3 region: CASSQVGAMNTEAFF. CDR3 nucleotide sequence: TGTGCCAGCAGCCAAGTTGGGGCGATGAACACTGAAGCTTTCTTT.